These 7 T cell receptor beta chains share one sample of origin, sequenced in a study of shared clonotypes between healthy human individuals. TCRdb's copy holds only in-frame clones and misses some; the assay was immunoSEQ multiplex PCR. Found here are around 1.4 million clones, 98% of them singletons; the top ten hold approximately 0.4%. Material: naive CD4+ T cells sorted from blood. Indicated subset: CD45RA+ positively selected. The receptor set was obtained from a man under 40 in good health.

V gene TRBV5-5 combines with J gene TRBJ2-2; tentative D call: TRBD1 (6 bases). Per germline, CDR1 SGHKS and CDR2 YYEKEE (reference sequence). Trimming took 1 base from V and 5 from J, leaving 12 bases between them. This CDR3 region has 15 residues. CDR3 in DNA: TGTGCCAGCAGCTTGAATATACAGGGAACCGGGGAGCTGTTTTTT. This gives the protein CASSLNIQGTGELFF.

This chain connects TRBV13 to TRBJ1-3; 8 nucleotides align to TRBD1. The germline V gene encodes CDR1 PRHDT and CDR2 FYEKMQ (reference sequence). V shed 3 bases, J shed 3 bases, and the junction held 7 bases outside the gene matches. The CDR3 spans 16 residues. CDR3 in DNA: TGTGCCAGCAGCTTGACGACAGGGGCGGTTGGAAACACCATATATTTT. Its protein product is CASSLTTGAVGNTIYF.

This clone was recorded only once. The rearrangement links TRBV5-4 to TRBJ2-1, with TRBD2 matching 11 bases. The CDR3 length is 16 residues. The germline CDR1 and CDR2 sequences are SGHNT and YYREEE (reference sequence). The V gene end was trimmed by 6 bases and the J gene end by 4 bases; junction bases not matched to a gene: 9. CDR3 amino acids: CASNQGGLADYNEQFF. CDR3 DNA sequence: TGTGCCAGCAACCAAGGGGGACTAGCGGATTACAATGAGCAGTTCTTC.

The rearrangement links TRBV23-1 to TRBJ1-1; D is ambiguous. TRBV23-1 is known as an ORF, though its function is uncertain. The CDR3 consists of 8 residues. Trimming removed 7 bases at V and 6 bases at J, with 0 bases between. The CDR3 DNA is TGCGCCAGCACTGAAGCTTTCTTT. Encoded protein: CASTEAFF.

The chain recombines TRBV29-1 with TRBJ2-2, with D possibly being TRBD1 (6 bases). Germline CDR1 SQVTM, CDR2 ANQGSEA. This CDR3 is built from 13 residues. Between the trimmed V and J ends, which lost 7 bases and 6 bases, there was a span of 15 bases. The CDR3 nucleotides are TGCAGCGGGGGACAAGTGGGAGCCGGGGAGCTGTTTTTT. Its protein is CSGGQVGAGELFF.

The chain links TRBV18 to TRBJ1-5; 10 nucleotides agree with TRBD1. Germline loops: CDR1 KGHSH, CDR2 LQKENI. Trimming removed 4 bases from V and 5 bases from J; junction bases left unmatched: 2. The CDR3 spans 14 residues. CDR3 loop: CASSRGTGDQPQHF. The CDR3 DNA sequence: TGTGCCAGCTCACGTGGGACAGGGGATCAGCCCCAGCATTTT.

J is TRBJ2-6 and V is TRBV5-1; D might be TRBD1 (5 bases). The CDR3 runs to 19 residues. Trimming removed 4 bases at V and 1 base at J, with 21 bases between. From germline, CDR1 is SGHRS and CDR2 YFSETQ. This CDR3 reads CASSQELGAVRSGANVLTF. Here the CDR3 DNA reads TGCGCCAGCAGCCAGGAATTAGGGGCGGTGAGGTCTGGGGCCAACGTCCTGACTTTC.